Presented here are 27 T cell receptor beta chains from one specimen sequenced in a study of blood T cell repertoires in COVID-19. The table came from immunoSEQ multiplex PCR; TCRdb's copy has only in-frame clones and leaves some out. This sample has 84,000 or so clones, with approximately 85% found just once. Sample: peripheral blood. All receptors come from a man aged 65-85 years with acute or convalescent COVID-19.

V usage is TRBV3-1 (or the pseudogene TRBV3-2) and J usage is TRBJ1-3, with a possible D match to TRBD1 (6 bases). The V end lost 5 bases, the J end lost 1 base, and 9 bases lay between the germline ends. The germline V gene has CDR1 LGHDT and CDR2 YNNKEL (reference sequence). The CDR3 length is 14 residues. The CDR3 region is CASSSQGSGNTIYF. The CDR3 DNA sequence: TGTGCCAGCAGCTCACAGGGATCTGGAAACACCATATATTTT.

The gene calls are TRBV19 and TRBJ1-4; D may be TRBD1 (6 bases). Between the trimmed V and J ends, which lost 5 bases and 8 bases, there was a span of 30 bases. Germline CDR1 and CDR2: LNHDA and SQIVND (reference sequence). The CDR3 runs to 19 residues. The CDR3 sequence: CASSLRRGGQPRNGEKLFF. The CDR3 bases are TGTGCCAGTAGTCTGCGGCGGGGGGGGCAGCCCAGGAACGGGGAAAAACTGTTTTTT.

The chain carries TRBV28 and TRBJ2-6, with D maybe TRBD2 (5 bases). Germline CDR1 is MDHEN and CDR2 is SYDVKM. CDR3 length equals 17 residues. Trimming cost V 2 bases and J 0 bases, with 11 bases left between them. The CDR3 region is CASSLIGEFSGANVLTF. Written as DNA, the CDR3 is TGTGCCAGCAGTTTAATTGGGGAGTTCTCTGGGGCCAACGTCCTGACTTTC.

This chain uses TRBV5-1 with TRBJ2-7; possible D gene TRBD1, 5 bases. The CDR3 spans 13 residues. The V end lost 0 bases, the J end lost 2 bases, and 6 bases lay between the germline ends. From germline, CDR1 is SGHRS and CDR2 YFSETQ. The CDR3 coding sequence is TGCGCCAGCAGCTTGGAGGGGACCTACGAGCAGTACTTC. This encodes CASSLEGTYEQYF.

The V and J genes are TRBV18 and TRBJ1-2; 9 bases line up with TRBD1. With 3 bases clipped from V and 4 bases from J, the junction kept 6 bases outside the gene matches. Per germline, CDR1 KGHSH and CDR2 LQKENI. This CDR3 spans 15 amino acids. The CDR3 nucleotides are TGTGCCAGCTCACCGGGGACAGGGCTGGGCTATGGCTACACCTTC. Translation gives CASSPGTGLGYGYTF.

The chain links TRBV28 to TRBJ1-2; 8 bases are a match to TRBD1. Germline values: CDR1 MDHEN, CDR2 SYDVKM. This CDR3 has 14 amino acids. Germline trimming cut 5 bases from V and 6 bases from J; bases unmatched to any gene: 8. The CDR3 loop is CASSVTQGADGYTF. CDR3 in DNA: TGTGCCAGCAGTGTAACCCAGGGGGCCGATGGCTACACCTTC.

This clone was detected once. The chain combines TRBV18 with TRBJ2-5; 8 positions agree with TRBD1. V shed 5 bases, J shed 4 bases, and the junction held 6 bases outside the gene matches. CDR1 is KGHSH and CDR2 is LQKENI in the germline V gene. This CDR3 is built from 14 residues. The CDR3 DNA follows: TGTGCCAGCTCAATTCAGGGGGCCGGAGAGACCCAGTACTTC. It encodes CASSIQGAGETQYF. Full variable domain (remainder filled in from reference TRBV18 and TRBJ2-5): NAGVMQNPRHLVRRRGQEARLRCSPMKGHSHVYWYRQLPEEGLKFMVYLQKENIIDESGMPKERFSAEFPKEGPSILRIQQVVRGDSAAYFCASSIQGAGETQYFGPGTRLLVL.

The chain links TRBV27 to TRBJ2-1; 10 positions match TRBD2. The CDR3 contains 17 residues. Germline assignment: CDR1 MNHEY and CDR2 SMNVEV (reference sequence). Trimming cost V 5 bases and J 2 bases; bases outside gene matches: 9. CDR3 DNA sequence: TGTGCCAGCAGTGGTACTAGCGGGACCTTTCCCTACAATGAGCAGTTCTTC. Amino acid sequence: CASSGTSGTFPYNEQFF.

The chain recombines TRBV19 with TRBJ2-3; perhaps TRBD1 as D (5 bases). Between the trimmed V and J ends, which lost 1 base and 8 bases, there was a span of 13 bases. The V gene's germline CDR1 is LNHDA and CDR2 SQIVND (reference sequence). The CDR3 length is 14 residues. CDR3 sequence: CASSIALAQVTQYF. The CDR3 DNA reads TGTGCCAGTAGTATAGCACTTGCACAGGTTACGCAGTATTTT.

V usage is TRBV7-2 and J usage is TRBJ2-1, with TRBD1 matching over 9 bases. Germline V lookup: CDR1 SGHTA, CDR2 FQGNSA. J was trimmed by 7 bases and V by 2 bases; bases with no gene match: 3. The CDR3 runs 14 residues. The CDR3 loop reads CASSLPTGGNEQFF. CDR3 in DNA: TGTGCCAGCAGCTTACCGACAGGGGGGAATGAGCAGTTCTTC.

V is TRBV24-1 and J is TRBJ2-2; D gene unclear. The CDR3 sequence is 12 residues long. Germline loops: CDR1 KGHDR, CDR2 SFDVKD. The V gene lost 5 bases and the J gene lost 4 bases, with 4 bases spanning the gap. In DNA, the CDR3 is TGTGCCACCAGTGTATTCACCGGGGAGCTGTTTTTT. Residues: CATSVFTGELFF.

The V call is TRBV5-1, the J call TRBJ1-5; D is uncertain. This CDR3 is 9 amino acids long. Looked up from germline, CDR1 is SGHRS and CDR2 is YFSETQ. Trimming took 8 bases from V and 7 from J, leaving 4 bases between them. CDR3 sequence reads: CARRQPQHF. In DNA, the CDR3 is TGCGCCAGGAGACAGCCCCAGCATTTT.

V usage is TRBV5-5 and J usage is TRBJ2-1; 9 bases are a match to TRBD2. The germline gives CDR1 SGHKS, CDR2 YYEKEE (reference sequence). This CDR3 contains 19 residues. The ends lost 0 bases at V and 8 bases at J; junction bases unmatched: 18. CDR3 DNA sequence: TGTGCCAGCAGCTTGGAGGCAGGGGGAAGCGGGAGGACGTCCTATGAGCAGTTCTTC. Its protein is CASSLEAGGSGRTSYEQFF.

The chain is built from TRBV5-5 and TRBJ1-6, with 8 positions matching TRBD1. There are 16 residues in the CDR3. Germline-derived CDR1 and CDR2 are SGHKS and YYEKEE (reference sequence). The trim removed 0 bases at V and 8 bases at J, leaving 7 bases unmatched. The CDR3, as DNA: TGTGCCAGCAGCTTGGCGCCGACAGGGGTAGATTCACCCCTCCACTTT. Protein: CASSLAPTGVDSPLHF.

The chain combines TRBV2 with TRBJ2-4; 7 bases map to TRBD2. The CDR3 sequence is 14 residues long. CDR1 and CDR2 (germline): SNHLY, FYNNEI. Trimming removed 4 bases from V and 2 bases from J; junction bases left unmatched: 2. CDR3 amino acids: CASSGRESKNIQYF. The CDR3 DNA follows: TGTGCCAGCAGTGGGCGGGAGTCCAAAAACATTCAGTACTTC.

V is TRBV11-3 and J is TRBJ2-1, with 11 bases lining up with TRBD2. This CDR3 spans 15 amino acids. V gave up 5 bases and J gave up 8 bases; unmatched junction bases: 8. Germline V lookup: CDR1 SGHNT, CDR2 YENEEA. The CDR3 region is CASSMGSGGADEQFF. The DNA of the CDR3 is TGTGCCAGCAGCATGGGTAGCGGGGGGGCAGATGAGCAGTTCTTC.

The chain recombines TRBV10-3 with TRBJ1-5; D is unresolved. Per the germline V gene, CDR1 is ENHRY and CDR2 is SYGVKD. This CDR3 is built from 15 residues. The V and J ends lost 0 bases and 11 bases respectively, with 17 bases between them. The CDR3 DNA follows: TGTGCCATCAGTGAGTCGACTCTTAAAGATTCGGCCCAGCATTTT. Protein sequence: CAISESTLKDSAQHF.

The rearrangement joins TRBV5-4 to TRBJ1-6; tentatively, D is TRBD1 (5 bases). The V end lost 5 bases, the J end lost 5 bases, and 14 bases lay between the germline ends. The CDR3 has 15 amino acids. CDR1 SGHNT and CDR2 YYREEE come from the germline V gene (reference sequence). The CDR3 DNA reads TGTGCCAGCAGACCTTGGGGGGGAAATAATTCACCCCTCCACTTT. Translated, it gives CASRPWGGNNSPLHF.

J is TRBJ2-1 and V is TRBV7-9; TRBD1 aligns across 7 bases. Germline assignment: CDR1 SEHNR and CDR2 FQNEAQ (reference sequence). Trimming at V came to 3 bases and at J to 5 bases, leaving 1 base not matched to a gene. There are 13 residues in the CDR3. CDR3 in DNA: TGTGCCAGCAGCTTGGGACAGAACAATGAGCAGTTCTTC. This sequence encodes CASSLGQNNEQFF. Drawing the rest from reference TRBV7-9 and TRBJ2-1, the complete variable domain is DTGVSQNPRHKITKRGQNVTFRCDPISEHNRLYWYRQTLGQGPEFLTYFQNEAQLEKSRLLSDRFSAERPKGSFSTLEIQRTEQGDSAMYLCASSLGQNNEQFFGPGTRLTVL.

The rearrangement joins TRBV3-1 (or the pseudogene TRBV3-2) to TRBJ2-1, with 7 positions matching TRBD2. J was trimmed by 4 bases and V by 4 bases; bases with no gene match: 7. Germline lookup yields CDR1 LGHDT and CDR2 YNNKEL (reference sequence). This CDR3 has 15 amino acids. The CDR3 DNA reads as TGTGCCAGCAGCCTCATGGGGGGGGGATACAATGAGCAGTTCTTC. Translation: CASSLMGGGYNEQFF.

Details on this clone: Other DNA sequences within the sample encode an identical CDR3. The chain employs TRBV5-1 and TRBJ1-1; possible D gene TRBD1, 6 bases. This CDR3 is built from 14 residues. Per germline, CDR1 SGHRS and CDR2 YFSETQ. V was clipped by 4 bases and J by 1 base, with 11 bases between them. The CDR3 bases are TGCGCCAGCAGCCTGGACAGAGCGAACACTGAAGCTTTCTTT. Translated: CASSLDRANTEAFF.

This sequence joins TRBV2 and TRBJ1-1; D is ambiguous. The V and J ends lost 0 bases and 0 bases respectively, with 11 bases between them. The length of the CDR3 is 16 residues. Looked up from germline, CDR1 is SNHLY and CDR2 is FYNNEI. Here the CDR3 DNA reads TGTGCCAGCAGTGAAGCGCGGGGAGGAATGAACACTGAAGCTTTCTTT. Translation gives CASSEARGGMNTEAFF. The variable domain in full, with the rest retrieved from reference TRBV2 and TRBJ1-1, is EPEVTQTPSHQVTQMGQEVILRCVPISNHLYFYWYRQILGQKVEFLVSFYNNEISEKSEIFDDQFSVERPDGSNFTLKIRSTKLEDSAMYFCASSEARGGMNTEAFFGQGTRLTVV.

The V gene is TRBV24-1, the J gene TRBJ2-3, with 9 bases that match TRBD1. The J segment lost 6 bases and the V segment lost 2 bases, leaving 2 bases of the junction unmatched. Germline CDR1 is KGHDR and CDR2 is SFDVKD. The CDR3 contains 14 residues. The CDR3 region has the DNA TGTGCCACCAGTGATTGGACAGGGGCGGATACGCAGTATTTT. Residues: CATSDWTGADTQYF.

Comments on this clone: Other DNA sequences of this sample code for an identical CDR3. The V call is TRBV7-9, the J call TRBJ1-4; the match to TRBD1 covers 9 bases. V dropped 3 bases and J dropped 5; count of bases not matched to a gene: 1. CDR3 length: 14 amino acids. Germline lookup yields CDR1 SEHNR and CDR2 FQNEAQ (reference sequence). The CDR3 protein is CASSFGQGNEKLFF. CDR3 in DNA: TGTGCCAGCAGCTTTGGACAGGGGAATGAAAAACTGTTTTTT.

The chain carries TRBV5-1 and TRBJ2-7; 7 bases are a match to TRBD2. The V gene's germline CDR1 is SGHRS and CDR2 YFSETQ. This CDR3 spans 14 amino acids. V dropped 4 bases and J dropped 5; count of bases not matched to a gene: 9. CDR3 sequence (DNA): TGCGCCAGCAGCGAAGCGGGGATCGGCGACGAGCAGTACTTC. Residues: CASSEAGIGDEQYF.

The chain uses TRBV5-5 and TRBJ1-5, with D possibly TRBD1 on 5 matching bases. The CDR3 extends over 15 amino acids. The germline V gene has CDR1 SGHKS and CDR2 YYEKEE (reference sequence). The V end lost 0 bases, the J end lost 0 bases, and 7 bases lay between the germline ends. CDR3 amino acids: CASSLGTNSNQPQHF. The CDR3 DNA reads TGTGCCAGCAGCTTGGGGACAAATAGCAATCAGCCCCAGCATTTT.

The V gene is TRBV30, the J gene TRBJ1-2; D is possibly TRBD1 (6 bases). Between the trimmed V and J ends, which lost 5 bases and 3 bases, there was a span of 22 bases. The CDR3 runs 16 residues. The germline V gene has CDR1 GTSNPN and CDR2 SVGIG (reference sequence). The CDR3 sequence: CAWVRGRYLVDYGYTF. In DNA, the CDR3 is TGTGCCTGGGTCAGGGGAAGATATTTAGTGGACTATGGCTACACCTTC.